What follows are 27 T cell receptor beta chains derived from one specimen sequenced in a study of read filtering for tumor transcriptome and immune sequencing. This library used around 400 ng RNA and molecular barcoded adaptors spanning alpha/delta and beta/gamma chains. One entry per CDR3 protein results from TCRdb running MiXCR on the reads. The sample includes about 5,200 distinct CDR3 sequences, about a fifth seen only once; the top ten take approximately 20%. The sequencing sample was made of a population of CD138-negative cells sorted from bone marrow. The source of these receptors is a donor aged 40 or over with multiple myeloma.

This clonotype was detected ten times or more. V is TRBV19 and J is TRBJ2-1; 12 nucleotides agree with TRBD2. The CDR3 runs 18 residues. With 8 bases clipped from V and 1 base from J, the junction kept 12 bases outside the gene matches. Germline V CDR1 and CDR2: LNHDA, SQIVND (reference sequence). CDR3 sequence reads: CASAPLAGGLTSYNEQFF. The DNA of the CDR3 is TGTGCCAGTGCCCCACTAGCGGGAGGCCTCACATCCTACAATGAGCAGTTCTTC.

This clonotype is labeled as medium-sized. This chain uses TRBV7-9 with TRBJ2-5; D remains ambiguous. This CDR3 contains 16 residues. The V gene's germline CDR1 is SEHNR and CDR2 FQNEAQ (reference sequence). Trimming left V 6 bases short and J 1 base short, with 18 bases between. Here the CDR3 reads CASSSLRVELQETQYF. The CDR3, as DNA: TGTGCCAGCAGTTCTTTAAGGGTCGAGCTCCAAGAGACCCAGTACTTC.

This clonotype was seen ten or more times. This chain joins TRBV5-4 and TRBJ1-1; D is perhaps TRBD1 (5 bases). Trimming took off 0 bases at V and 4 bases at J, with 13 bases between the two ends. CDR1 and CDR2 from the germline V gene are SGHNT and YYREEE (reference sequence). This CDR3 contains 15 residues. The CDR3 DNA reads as TGTGCCAGCAGCTTGGCCTCAGGGTTCGGCACTGAAGCTTTCTTT. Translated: CASSLASGFGTEAFF. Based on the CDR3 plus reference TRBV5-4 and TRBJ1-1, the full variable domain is ETGVTQSPTHLIKTRGQQVTLRCSSQSGHNTVSWYQQALGQGPQFIFQYYREEENGRGNFPPRFSGLQFPNYSSELNVNALELDDSALYLCASSLASGFGTEAFFGQGTRLTVV.

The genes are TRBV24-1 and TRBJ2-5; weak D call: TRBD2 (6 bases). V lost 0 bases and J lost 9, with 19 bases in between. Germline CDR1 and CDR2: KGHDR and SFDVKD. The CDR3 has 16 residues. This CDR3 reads CATSDLQFGGFEAQYF. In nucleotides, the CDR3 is TGTGCCACCAGTGATTTGCAGTTTGGAGGGTTTGAGGCCCAGTACTTC.

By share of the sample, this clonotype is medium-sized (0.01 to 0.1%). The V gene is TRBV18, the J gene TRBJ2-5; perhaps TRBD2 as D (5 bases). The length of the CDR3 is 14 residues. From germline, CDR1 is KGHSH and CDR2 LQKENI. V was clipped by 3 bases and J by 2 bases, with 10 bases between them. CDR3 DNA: TGTGCCAGCTCACCCGCGAGAGGGCAAGAGACCCAGTACTTC. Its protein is CASSPARGQETQYF. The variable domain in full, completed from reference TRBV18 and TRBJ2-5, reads NAGVMQNPRHLVRRRGQEARLRCSPMKGHSHVYWYRQLPEEGLKFMVYLQKENIIDESGMPKERFSAEFPKEGPSILRIQQVVRGDSAAYFCASSPARGQETQYFGPGTRLLVL.

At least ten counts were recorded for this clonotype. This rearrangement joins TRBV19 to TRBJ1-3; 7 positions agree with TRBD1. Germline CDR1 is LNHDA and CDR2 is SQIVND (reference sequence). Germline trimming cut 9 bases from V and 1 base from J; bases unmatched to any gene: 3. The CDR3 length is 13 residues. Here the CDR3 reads CASQTGSGNTIYF. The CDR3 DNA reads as TGTGCCAGCCAGACAGGGTCTGGAAACACCATATATTTT.

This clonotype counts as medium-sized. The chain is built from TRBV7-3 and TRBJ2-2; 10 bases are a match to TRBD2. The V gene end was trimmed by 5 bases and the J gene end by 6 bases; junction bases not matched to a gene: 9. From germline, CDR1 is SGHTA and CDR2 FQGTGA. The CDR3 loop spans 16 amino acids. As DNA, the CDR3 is TGTGCCAGCAGCCCCCAAGCGGGAGGGCTTGCCGGGGAGCTGTTTTTT. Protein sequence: CASSPQAGGLAGELFF.

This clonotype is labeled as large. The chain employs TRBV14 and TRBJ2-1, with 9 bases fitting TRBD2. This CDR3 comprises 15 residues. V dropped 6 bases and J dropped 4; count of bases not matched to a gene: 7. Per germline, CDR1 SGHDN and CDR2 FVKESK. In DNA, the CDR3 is TGTGCCAGCAGAATTAGCGGGAGCGTTTACAATGAGCAGTTCTTC. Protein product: CASRISGSVYNEQFF.

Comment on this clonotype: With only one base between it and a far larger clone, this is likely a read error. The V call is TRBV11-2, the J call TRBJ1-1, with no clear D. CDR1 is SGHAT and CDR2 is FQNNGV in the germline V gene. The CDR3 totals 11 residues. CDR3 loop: CTSSGGTEAFF. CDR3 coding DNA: TGTACCAGCAGCGGAGGAACTGAAGCTTTCTTT.

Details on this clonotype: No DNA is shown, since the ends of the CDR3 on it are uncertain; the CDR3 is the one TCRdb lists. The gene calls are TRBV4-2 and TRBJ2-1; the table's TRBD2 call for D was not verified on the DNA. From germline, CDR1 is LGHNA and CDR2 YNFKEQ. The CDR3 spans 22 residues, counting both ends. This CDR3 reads CAGSIYLCSVERGGGPPDEQFF.

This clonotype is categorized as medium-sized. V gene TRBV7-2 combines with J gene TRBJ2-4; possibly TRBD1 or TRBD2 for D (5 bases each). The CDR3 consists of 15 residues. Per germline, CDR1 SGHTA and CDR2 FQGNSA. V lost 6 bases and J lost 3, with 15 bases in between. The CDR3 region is CASRQAGGGKNIQYF. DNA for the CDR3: TGTGCCAGCAGGCAGGCTGGGGGTGGCAAAAACATTCAGTACTTC.

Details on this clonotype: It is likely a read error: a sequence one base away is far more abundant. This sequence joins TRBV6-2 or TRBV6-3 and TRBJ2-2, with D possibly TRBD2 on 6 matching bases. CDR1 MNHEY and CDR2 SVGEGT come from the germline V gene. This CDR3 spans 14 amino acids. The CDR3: CAGSWNGSPGELFF. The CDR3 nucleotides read TGTGCCGGCAGTTGGAACGGGAGTCCCGGGGAGCTGTTTTTT.

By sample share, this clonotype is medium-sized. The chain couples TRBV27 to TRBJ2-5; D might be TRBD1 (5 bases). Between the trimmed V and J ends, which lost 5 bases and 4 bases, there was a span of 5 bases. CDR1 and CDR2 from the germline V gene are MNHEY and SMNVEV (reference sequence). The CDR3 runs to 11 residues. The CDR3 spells CASSQGETQYF. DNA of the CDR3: TGTGCCAGCAGTCAGGGAGAGACCCAGTACTTC.

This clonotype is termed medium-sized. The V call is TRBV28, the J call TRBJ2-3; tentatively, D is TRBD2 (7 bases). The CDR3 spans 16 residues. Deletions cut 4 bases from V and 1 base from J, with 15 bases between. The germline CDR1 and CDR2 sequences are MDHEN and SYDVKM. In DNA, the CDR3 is TGTGCCAGCAGTTCACTAGGGGGGGCTGGCACAGATACGCAGTATTTT. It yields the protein CASSSLGGAGTDTQYF.

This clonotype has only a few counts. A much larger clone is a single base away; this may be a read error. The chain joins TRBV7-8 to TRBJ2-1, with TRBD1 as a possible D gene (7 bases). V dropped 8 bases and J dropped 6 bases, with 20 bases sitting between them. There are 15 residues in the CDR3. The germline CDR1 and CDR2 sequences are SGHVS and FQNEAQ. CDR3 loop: CASGPGGILFNEQFF. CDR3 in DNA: TGTGCCAGCGGCCCAGGGGGGATTCTCTTCAATGAGCAGTTCTTC.

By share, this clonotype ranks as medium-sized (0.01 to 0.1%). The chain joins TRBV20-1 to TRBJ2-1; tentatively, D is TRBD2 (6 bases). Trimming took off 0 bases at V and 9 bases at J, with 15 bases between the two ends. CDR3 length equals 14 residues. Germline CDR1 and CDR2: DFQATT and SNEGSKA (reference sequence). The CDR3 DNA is TGCAGTGCTAGAGATCTGAGGCGGGAATCTGAGCAGTTCTTC. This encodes CSARDLRRESEQFF.

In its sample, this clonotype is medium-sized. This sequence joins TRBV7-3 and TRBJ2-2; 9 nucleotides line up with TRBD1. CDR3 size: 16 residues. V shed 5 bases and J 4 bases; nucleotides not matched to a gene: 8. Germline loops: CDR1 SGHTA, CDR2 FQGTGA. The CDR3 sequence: CASSLGQGTITGELFF. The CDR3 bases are TGTGCCAGCAGCCTAGGACAGGGGACGATCACCGGGGAGCTGTTTTTT.

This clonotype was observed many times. As DNA, the CDR3 is TGTGCCAGCAGTCTACGAATCACTAGCGGGAGTGGAAATACGCAGTATTTT. Translating gives CASSLRITSGSGNTQYF. V is TRBV6-5 and J is TRBJ2-3; 11 bases agree with TRBD2. The trim removed 5 bases at V and 7 bases at J, leaving 14 bases unmatched. Per the germline V gene, CDR1 is MNHEY and CDR2 is SVGAGI. CDR3 size: 17 residues.

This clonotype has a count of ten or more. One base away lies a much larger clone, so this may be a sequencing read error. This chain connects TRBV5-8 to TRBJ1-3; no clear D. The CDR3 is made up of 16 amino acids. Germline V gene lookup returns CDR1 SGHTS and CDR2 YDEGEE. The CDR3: CVSSLLTTASGNTIYF. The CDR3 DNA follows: TGTGTCAGCAGCCTATTGACAACCGCTTCTGGAAACACCATATATTTT. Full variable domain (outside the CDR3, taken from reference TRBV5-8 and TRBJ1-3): EAGVTQSPTHLIKTRGQQATLRCSPISGHTSVYWYQQALGLGLQFLLWYDEGEERNRGNFPPRFSGRQFPNYSSELNVNALELEDSALYLCVSSLLTTASGNTIYFGEGSWLTVV.

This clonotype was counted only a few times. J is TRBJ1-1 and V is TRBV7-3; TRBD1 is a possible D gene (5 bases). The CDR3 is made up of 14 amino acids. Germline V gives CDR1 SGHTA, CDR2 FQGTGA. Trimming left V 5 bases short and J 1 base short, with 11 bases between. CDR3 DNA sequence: TGTGCCAGCAGCCAGGGACTCAGGAACACTGAAGCTTTCTTT. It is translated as CASSQGLRNTEAFF.

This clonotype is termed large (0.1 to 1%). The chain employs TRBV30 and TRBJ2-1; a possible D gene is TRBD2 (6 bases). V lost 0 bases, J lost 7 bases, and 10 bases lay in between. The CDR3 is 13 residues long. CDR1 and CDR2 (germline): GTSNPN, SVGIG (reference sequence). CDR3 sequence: CAWSVVAANEQFF. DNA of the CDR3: TGTGCCTGGAGTGTAGTAGCGGCGAATGAGCAGTTCTTC.

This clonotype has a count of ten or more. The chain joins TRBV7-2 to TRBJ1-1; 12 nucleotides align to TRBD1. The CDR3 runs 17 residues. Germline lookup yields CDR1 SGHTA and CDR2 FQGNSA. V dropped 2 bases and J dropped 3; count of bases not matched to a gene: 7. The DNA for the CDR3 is TGTGCCAGCAGCTTAAAGGGGACAGGGGGCGCCGACACTGAAGCTTTCTTT. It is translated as CASSLKGTGGADTEAFF.

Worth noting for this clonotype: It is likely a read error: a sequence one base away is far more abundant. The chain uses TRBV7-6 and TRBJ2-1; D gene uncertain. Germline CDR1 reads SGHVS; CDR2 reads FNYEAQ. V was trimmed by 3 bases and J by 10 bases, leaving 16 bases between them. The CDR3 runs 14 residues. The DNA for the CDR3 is TGTGCCAGCAGCTTTAGTTTTGGTGCCCACGAGCAGTTCTTC. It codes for CASSFSFGAHEQFF.

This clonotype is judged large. The CDR3 reads CATLTSGYNEQFF. In nucleotides, the CDR3 is TGTGCCACCCTCACTAGCGGTTACAATGAGCAGTTCTTC. This chain connects TRBV28 to TRBJ2-1, with 8 bases fitting TRBD2. V was pared by 10 bases and J by 4 bases, with 6 bases of the junction left unmatched. CDR3 length equals 13 residues. CDR1 and CDR2 from the germline V gene are MDHEN and SYDVKM.

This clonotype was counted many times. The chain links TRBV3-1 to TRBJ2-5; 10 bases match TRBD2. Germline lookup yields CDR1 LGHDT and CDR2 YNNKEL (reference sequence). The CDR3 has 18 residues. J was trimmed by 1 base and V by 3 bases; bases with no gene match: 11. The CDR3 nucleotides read TGTGCCAGCAGCCAGGATCCCCGACTAGCGGGCTTCCAAGAGACCCAGTACTTC. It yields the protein CASSQDPRLAGFQETQYF.

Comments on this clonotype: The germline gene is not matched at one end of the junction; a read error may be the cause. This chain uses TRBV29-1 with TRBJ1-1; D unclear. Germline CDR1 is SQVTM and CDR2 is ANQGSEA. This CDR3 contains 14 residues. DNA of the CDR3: TGCAGCGTTGCAAGGGAGAAAGGAGGCACTGAAGTTTTCTTT. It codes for CSVAREKGGTEVFF.

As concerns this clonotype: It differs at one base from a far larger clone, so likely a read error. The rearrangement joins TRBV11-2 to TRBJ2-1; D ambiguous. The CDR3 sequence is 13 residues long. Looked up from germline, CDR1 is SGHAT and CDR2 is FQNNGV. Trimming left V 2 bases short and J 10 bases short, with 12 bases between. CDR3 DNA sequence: TGTGCCAGCAGCTTAACTCCCAAAACCGAGCAGTTCTTC. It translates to CASSLTPKTEQFF. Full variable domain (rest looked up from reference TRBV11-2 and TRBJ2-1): EAGVAQSPRYKIIEKRQSVAFWCNPISGHATLYWYQQILGQGPKLLIQFQNNGVVDDSQLPKDRFSAERLKGVDSTLKIQPAKLEDSAVYLCASSLTPKTEQFFGPGTRLTVL.